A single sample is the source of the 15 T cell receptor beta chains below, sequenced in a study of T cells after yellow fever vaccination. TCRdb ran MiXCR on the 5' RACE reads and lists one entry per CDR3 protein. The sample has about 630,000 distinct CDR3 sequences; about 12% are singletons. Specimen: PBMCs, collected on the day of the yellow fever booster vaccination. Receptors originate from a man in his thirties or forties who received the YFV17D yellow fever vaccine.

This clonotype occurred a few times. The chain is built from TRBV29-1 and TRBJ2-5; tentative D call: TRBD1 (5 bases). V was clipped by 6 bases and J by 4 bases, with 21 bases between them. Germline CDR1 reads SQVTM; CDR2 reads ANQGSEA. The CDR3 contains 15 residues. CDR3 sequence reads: CSVAWGRVKGETQYF. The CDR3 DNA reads TGCAGCGTCGCCTGGGGCAGGGTGAAAGGAGAGACCCAGTACTTC. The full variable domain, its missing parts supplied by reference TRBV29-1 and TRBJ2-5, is SAVISQKPSRDICQRGTSLTIQCQVDSQVTMMFWYRQQPGQSLTLIATANQGSEATYESGFVIDKFPISRPNLTFSTLTVSNMSPEDSSIYLCSVAWGRVKGETQYFGPGTRLLVL.

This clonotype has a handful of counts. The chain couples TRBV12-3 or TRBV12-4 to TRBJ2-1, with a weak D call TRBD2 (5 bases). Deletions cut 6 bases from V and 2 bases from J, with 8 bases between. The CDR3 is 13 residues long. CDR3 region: CASSNGAYNEQFF. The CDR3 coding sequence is TGTGCCAGCAGCAACGGGGCCTACAATGAGCAGTTCTTC.

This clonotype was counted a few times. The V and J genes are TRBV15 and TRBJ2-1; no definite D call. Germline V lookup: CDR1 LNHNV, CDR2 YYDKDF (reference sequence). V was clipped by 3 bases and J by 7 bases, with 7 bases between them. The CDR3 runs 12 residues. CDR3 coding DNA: TGTGCCACCAGCAGCCTCCGGAATGAGCAGTTCTTC. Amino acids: CATSSLRNEQFF.

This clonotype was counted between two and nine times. This chain's CDR3 is CSARGEARNTEAFF. The CDR3 DNA follows: TGCAGTGCTAGGGGGGAAGCCAGGAACACTGAAGCTTTCTTT. The chain has TRBV20-1 and TRBJ1-1; D perhaps matches TRBD1 (5 bases). The germline CDR1 and CDR2 sequences are DFQATT and SNEGSKA (reference sequence). The CDR3 is 14 amino acids. V was trimmed by 3 bases and J by 1 base, leaving 12 bases between them.

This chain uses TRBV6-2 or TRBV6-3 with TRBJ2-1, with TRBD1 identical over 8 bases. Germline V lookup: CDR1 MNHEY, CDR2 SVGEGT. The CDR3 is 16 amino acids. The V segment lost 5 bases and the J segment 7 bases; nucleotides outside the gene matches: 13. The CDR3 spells CASSPRGQGAWNEQFF. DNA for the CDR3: TGTGCCAGCAGTCCACGGGGGCAGGGGGCATGGAATGAGCAGTTCTTC.

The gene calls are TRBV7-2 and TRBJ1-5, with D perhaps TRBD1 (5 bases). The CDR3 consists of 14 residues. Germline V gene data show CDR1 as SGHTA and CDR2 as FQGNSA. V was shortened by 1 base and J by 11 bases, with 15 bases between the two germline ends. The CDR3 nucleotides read TGTGCCAGCAGCTTAGACAGGTACCAATCAGCCCAGCATTTT. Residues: CASSLDRYQSAQHF. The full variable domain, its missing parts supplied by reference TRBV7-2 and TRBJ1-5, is GAGVSQSPSNKVTEKGKDVELRCDPISGHTALYWYRQSLGQGLEFLIYFQGNSAPDKSGLPSDRFSAERTGGSVSTLTIQRTQQEDSAVYLCASSLDRYQSAQHFGDGTRLSIL.

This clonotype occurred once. CDR3 bases: TGTGCCAGCAGGTTTCTAGAGAACGGCGACACCGGGGAGCTGTTTTTT. The encoded protein is CASRFLENGDTGELFF. This chain connects TRBV12-3 or TRBV12-4 to TRBJ2-2, with unresolved D. This CDR3 comprises 16 residues. With 6 bases removed from V and 3 bases from J, the gap between germline ends came to 17 bases.

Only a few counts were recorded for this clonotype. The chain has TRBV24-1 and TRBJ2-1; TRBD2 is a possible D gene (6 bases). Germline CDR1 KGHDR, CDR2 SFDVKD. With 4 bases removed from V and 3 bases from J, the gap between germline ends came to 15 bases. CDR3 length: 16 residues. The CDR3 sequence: CATSDPGIADYNEQFF. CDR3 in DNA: TGTGCCACCAGTGACCCCGGGATAGCGGACTACAATGAGCAGTTCTTC.

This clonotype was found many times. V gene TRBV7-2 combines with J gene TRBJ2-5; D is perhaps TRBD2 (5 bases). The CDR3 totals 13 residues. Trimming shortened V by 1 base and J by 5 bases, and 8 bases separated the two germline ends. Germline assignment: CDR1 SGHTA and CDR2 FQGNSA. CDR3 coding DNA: TGTGCCAGCAGCTTAGGTCGAGGGGAGACCCAGTACTTC. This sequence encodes CASSLGRGETQYF.

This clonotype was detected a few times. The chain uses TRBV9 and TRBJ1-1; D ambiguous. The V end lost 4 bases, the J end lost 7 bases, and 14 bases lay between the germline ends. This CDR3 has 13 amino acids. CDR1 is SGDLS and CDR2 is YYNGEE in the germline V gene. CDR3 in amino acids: CASSKELPVEAFF. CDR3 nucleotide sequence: TGTGCCAGCAGCAAGGAACTCCCCGTTGAAGCTTTCTTT.

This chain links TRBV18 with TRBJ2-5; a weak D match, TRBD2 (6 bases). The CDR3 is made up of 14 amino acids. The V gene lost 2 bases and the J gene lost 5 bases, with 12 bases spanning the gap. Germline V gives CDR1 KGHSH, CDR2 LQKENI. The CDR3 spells CASSPGVGGETQYF. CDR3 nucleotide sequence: TGTGCCAGCTCACCAGGCGTTGGGGGGGAGACCCAGTACTTC.

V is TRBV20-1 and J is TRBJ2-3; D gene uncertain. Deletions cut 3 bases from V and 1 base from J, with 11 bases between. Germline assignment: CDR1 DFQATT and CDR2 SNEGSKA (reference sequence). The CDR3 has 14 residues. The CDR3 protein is CSASPLVRTDTQYF. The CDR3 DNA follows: TGCAGTGCTAGCCCTCTTGTTCGCACAGATACGCAGTATTTT.

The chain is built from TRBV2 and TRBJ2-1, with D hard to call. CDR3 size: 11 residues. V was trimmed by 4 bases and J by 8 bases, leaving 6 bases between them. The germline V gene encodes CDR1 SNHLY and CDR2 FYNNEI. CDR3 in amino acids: CASSVSHEQFF. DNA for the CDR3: TGTGCCAGCAGTGTGAGCCATGAGCAGTTCTTC.

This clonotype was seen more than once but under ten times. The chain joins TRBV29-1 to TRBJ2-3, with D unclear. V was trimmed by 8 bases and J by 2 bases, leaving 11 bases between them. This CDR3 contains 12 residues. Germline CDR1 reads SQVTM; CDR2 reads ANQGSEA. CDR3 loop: CSIVEDTDTQYF. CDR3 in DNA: TGCAGCATTGTGGAAGACACAGATACGCAGTATTTT.

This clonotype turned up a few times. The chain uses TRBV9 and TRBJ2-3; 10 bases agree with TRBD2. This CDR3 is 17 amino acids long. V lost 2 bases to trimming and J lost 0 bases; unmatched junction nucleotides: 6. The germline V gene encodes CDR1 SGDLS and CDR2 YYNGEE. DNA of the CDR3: TGTGCCAGCAGCGTGCTAGCGGGAGTCTCGAGCACAGATACGCAGTATTTT. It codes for CASSVLAGVSSTDTQYF.